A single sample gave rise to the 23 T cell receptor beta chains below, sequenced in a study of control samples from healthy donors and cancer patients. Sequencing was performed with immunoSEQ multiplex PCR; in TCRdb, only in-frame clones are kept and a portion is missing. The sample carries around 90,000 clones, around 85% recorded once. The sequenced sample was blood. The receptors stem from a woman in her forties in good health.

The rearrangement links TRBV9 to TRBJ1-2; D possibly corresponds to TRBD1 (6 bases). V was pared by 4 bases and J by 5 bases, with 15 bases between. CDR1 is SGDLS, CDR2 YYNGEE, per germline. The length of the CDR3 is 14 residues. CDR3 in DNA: TGTGCCAGCAGCCCAGGGGCCGCACCTTATGGCTACACCTTC. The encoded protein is CASSPGAAPYGYTF.

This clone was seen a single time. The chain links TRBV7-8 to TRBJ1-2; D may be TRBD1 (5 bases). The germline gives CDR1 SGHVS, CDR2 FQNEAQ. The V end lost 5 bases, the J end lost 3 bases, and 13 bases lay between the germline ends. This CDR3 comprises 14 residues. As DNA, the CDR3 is TGTGCCAGCAGCGCCGGGACCATTGACTATGGCTACACCTTC. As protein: CASSAGTIDYGYTF.

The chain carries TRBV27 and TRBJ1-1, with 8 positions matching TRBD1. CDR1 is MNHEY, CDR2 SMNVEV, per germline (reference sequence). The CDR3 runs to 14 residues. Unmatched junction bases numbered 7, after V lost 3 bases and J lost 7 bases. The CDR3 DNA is TGTGCCAGCAGTTTCTCTCGACAGGGGAGTGAAGCTTTCTTT. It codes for CASSFSRQGSEAFF.

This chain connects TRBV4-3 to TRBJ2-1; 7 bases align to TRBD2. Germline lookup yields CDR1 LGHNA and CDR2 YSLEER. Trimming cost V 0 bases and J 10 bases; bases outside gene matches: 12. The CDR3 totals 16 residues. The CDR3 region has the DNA TGCGCCAGCAGCCAAGATGCGGCGGGGAGGGCACGGGAGCAGTTCTTC. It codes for CASSQDAAGRAREQFF.

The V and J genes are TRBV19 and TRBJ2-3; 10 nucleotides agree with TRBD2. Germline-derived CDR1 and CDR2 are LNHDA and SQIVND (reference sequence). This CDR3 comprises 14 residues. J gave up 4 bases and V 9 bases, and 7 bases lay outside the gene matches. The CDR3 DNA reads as TGTGCCAGCTCTGAGCGGGGGGGTGCAGATACGCAGTATTTT. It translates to CASSERGGADTQYF. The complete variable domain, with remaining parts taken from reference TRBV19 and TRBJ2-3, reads DGGITQSPKYLFRKEGQNVTLSCEQNLNHDAMYWYRQDPGQGLRLIYYSQIVNDFQKGDIAEGYSVSREKKESFPLTVTSAQKNPTAFYLCASSERGGADTQYFGPGTRLTVL.

CDR3 sequence reads: CASSPTGDDTEAFF. Written as DNA, the CDR3 is TGTGCCAGCAGCCCGACAGGGGACGACACTGAAGCTTTCTTT. The chain recombines TRBV5-4 with TRBJ1-1, with 8 nucleotides matching TRBD1. The V gene end was trimmed by 4 bases and the J gene end by 3 bases; junction bases not matched to a gene: 5. Germline CDR1 reads SGHNT; CDR2 reads YYREEE (reference sequence). This CDR3 is built from 14 residues.

CDR3: CASSYWDRGSTGELFF. The DNA of the CDR3 is TGTGCCAGCAGTTACTGGGACAGGGGGAGCACCGGGGAGCTGTTTTTT. This chain links TRBV6-6 with TRBJ2-2; 11 positions agree with TRBD1. V shed 1 base, J shed 4 bases, and the junction held 2 bases outside the gene matches. The CDR3 is made up of 16 amino acids. Germline loops: CDR1 MNHNY, CDR2 SVGAGI (reference sequence).

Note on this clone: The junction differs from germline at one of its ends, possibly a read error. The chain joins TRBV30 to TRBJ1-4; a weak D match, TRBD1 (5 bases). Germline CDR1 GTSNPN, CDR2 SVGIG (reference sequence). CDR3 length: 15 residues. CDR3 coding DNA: TGTGCCTGGAGTCAAAAAGGAGTGTGGGACGCACATGAGCTTTTT. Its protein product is CAWSQKGVWDAHELF.

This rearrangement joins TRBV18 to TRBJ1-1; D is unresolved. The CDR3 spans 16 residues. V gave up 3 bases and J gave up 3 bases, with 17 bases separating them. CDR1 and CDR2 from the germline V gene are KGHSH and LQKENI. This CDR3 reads CASSPRGTPEHTEAFF. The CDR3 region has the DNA TGTGCCAGCTCACCGCGGGGTACACCTGAGCACACTGAAGCTTTCTTT.

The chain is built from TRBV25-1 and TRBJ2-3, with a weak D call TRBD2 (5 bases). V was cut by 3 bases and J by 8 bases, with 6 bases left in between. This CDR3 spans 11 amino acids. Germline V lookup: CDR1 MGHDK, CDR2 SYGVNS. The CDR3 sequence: CASSDSVTQYF. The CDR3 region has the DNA TGTGCCAGCAGTGATAGCGTTACGCAGTATTTT.

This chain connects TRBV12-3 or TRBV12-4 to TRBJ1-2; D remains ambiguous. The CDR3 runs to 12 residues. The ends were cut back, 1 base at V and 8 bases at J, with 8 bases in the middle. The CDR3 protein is CASSLDIGGYTF. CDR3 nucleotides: TGTGCCAGCAGTTTAGACATCGGGGGCTACACCTTC.

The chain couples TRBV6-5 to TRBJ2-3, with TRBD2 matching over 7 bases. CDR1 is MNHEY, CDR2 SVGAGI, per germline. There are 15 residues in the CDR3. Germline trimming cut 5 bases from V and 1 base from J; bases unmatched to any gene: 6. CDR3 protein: CASSRSGAGTDTQYF. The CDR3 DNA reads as TGTGCCAGCAGTCGAAGCGGGGCCGGCACAGATACGCAGTATTTT.

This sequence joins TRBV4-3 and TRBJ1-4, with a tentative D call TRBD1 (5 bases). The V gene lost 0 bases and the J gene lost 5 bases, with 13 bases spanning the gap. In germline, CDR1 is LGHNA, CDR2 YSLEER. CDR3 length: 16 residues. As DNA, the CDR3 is TGCGCCAGCAGCCAAGATCAAGGGGCGATGAATGAAAAACTGTTTTTT. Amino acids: CASSQDQGAMNEKLFF.

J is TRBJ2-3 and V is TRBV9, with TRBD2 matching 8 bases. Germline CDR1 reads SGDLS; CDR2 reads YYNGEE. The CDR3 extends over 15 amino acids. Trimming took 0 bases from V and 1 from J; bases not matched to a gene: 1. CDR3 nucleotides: TGTGCCAGCAGCGTAGCAGCGGGGGGCACAGATACGCAGTATTTT. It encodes CASSVAAGGTDTQYF.

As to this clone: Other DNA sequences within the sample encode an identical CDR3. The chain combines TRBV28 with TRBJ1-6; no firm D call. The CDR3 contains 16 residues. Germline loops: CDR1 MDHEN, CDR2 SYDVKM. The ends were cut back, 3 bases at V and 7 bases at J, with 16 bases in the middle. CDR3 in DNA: TGTGCCAGCAGTTTGGCGATCAACAGAGTGAATTCACCCCTCCACTTT. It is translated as CASSLAINRVNSPLHF. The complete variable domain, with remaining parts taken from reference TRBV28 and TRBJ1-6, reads DVKVTQSSRYLVKRTGEKVFLECVQDMDHENMFWYRQDPGLGLRLIYFSYDVKMKEKGDIPEGYSVSREKKERFSLILESASTNQTSMYLCASSLAINRVNSPLHFGNGTRLTVT.

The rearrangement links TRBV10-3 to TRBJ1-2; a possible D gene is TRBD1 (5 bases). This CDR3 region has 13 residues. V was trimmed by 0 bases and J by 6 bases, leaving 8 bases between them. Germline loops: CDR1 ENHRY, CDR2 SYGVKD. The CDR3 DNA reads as TGTGCCATCAGTGAGTCGATGGGGGATGGCTACACCTTC. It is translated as CAISESMGDGYTF.

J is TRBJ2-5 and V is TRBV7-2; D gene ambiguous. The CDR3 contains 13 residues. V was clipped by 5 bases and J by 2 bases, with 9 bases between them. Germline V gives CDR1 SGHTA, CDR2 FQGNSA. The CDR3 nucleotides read TGTGCCAGCAGCCCTAGAACTCAAGAGACCCAGTACTTC. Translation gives CASSPRTQETQYF.

CDR3 loop: CASSSRGRSNTGELFF. The CDR3 DNA reads as TGCGCCAGCAGCTCGCGCGGGAGGTCGAACACCGGGGAGCTGTTTTTT. The genes are TRBV5-1 and TRBJ2-2; 8 bases fit TRBD2. The CDR3 totals 16 residues. From germline, CDR1 is SGHRS and CDR2 YFSETQ. V shed 3 bases, J shed 0 bases, and the junction held 4 bases outside the gene matches.

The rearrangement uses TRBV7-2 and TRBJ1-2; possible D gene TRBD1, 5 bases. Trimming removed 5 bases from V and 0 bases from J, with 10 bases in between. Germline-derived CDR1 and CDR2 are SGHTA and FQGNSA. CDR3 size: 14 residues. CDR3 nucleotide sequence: TGTGCCAGCAGCCTGACAGAGCCTAACTATGGCTACACCTTC. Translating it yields CASSLTEPNYGYTF.

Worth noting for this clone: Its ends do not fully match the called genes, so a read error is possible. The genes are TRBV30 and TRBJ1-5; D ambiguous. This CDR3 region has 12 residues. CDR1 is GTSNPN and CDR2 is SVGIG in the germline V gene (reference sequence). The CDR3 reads CAWSRAGQLQHF. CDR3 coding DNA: TGTGCCTGGTCGAGGGCTGGTCAGCTCCAGCATTTT.

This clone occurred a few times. As DNA, the CDR3 is TGCACCAGCAGCCTTGATTGCCCATCCTCTAACTATGGCTACACCTTC. This sequence encodes CTSSLDCPSSNYGYTF. The chain is built from TRBV1 and TRBJ1-2. TRBV1 is classified as a pseudogene. The CDR3 has 16 amino acids.

The CDR3 sequence is CASSWTGNADTQYF. The CDR3 nucleotides are TGTGCCAGCAGTTGGACGGGGAACGCAGATACGCAGTATTTT. The chain combines TRBV6-5 with TRBJ2-3, with a tentative D call TRBD2 (5 bases). V dropped 4 bases and J dropped 4 bases, with 12 bases sitting between them. The CDR3 has 14 amino acids. Per germline, CDR1 MNHEY and CDR2 SVGAGI.

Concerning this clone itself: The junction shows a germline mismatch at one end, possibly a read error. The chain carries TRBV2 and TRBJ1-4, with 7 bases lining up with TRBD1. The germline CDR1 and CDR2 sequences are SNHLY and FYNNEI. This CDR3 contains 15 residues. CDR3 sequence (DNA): TGTGCCCGCAGGGGGGTCGGGGGGCGGTTTGAAAAACTGTTTTTT. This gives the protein CARRGVGGRFEKLFF.